A selection of T cell receptor beta chains follows, all from one sample in a study of blood T cell repertoires in COVID-19. Clones were sequenced by immunoSEQ multiplex PCR, and TCRdb holds only the in-frame ones, with some missing. The data contain about 120,000 clones, about 88% of them singletons. Specimen: peripheral blood. These TCRs come from a woman older than 75 with acute or convalescent COVID-19. Both conserved end residues are part of each CDR3. Each record gives: D gene, J gene, clone size, V gene, CDR3 length, CDR3 protein, CDR3 DNA. D genes are given only for firm matches. Only part of the rows carry a size: once, few, many, or a class if the clone is expanded.

.,TRBJ1-5,.,TRBV6-1,15,CASSEDARFGQPQHF,TGTGCCAGCAGTGAAGACGCGAGATTCGGTCAGCCCCAGCATTTT
TRBD1,TRBJ2-5,.,TRBV28,15,CASRAWDSGQETQYF,TGTGCCAGCAGGGCCTGGGACAGCGGCCAAGAGACCCAGTACTTC
.,TRBJ2-1,.,TRBV2,12,CASSTGLGEQFF,TGTGCCAGCAGTACAGGGTTGGGGGAGCAGTTCTTC
.,TRBJ1-2,.,TRBV9,15,CASSASIARDYGYTF,TGTGCCAGCAGCGCCTCGATAGCTCGCGACTATGGCTACACCTTC
.,TRBJ2-4,.,TRBV6-2/TRBV6-3,16,CASSWEPQGAKNIQYF,TGTGCCAGCAGTTGGGAGCCTCAGGGGGCCAAAAACATTCAGTACTTC
TRBD1,TRBJ2-1,once,TRBV5-1,17,CASSGKGDRGSYNEQFF,TGCGCCAGCAGCGGGAAGGGGGACAGAGGGTCCTACAATGAGCAGTTCTTC
.,TRBJ2-4,once,TRBV19,14,CASSSRRGDNIQYF,TGTGCCAGTAGCTCCCGGCGGGGCGATAACATTCAGTACTTC
.,TRBJ1-2,.,TRBV29-1,13,CSVEGGSSRGYTF,TGCAGCGTTGAAGGGGGCAGTTCTAGGGGCTACACCTTC
.,TRBJ1-5,.,TRBV7-9,14,CASSPEDSYQPQHF,TGTGCCAGCAGCCCGGAGGACAGTTATCAGCCCCAGCATTTT
TRBD1,TRBJ1-3,.,TRBV5-1,16,CASSAGQALSGNTIYF,TGCGCCAGCAGCGCCGGACAGGCCTTAAGTGGAAACACCATATATTTT
.,TRBJ2-5,once,TRBV5-1,15,CASELVSGASETQYF,TGCGCCAGCGAATTAGTGTCAGGGGCATCAGAGACCCAGTACTTC
TRBD1,TRBJ1-1,.,TRBV6-6,16,CASSTSTQGARTEAFF,TGTGCCAGCAGTACATCCACTCAGGGGGCGCGTACTGAAGCTTTCTTT
TRBD1,TRBJ2-5,.,TRBV7-7,15,CASSVMGTAQETQYF,TGTGCCAGCAGCGTAATGGGGACAGCTCAAGAGACCCAGTACTTC
TRBD1,TRBJ2-2,.,TRBV5-1,16,CASSFGTAHNTGELFF,TGCGCCAGCAGCTTTGGGACAGCCCATAACACCGGGGAGCTGTTTTTT
TRBD1,TRBJ1-6,.,TRBV9,16,CASSGYGTANNSPLHF,TGTGCCAGCAGCGGTTATGGGACAGCAAATAATTCACCCCTCCACTTT
.,TRBJ1-2,once,TRBV18,13,CASSPQRDTGYTF,TGTGCCAGCTCACCACAAAGGGACACCGGCTACACCTTC
.,TRBJ1-2,.,TRBV11-2,13,CASSLVRLFGYTF,TGTGCCAGCAGCTTAGTGCGCCTTTTTGGCTACACCTTC
.,TRBJ2-1,.,TRBV7-7,16,CASSSSLRRGYNEQFF,TGTGCTAGCAGCTCCAGTCTCCGACGAGGGTACAATGAGCAGTTCTTC
TRBD1,TRBJ1-4,.,TRBV2,17,CASSGFVSRDRGEKLFF,TGTGCCAGCAGTGGATTTGTCTCGAGGGACAGGGGTGAAAAACTGTTTTTT
TRBD2,TRBJ2-3,once,TRBV12-5,14,CASGLSGGADTQYF,TGTGCTAGTGGTTTGAGCGGGGGGGCAGATACGCAGTATTTT
TRBD2,TRBJ2-2,.,TRBV5-1,18,CASSLVASGRANTGELFF,TGCGCCAGCAGCTTGGTAGCTAGCGGGAGGGCCAACACCGGGGAGCTGTTTTTT
.,TRBJ2-7,.,TRBV10-1,12,CASSESSYEQYF,TGCGCCAGCAGTGAGTCGAGCTACGAGCAGTACTTC
TRBD1,TRBJ1-5,.,TRBV24-1,18,CATSDSTSGTGGNQPQHF,TGTGCCACCAGTGATTCGACTTCCGGGACAGGGGGAAATCAGCCCCAGCATTTT
.,TRBJ2-1,.,TRBV5-1,15,CASSLVGQSYNEQFF,TGCGCCAGCAGCTTGGTCGGACAGAGCTACAATGAGCAGTTCTTC
.,TRBJ1-2,.,TRBV5-5,16,CASSLGTGGGGYGYTF,TGTGCCAGCAGCTTGGGGACCGGCGGGGGCGGGTATGGCTACACCTTC
TRBD1,TRBJ2-2,.,TRBV18,15,CASSPRGTDTGELFF,TGTGCCAGCTCACCACGTGGGACAGATACCGGGGAGCTGTTTTTT
TRBD2,TRBJ2-7,once,TRBV27,15,CASSLLAGASYEQYF,TGTGCCAGCAGTTTACTCGCGGGAGCCTCCTACGAGCAGTACTTC
TRBD2,TRBJ2-3,few,TRBV5-4,14,CASHKRGESDTQYF,TGTGCCAGCCATAAGCGGGGGGAATCAGATACGCAGTATTTT
TRBD1,TRBJ2-1,.,TRBV7-9,19,CASSLGQGKVAGSYNEQFF,TGTGCCAGCAGCTTGGGACAGGGGAAGGTCGCGGGCTCCTACAATGAGCAGTTCTTC